A single sample gave rise to the 7 T cell receptor beta chains below, sequenced in a study of CD8+CD57+ T cells in acquired aplastic anemia. Patients selected for sequencing had displayed CD8+CD57+ cell expansion by flow cytometry. TCR beta VDJ and CDR3 profiles were obtained from a genomic DNA template. From the reads, TCRdb called clonotypes with MiXCR, one entry per CDR3 protein. The sample comprises 150,000 to 160,000 distinct CDR3 sequences, roughly 54% of which are singletons, and approximately 12% rests with the top ten. Specimen: sorted CD4+, CD8+, or CD8+CD57+ T cells (not recorded which) from PBMCs. Source of these receptors: a human donor with aplastic anemia.

The table lists this clonotype with a few counts. The gene calls are TRBV15 and TRBJ1-3; no firm D call. CDR1 LNHNV and CDR2 YYDKDF come from the germline V gene (reference sequence). Trimming pared 3 bases from V and 0 bases from J, leaving 9 bases between. CDR3 length equals 15 residues. DNA for the CDR3: TGTGCCACCAGCAGCGGTGGGCGCTCTGGAAACACCATATATTTT. This codes for CATSSGGRSGNTIYF.

This clonotype occurred many times. The chain has TRBV7-9 and TRBJ2-1, with 11 bases lining up with TRBD2. The CDR3 consists of 15 residues. The germline V gene has CDR1 SEHNR and CDR2 FQNEAQ (reference sequence). V was pared by 5 bases and J by 4 bases, with 4 bases of the junction left unmatched. The CDR3 nucleotides read TGTGCCAGCAGCGAAATAGCGGGGGGGTACAATGAGCAGTTCTTC. Translated, it gives CASSEIAGGYNEQFF.

The V call is TRBV20-1, the J call TRBJ2-5; D may be TRBD2 (5 bases). This CDR3 spans 14 amino acids. With 1 base removed from V and 1 base from J, the gap between germline ends came to 10 bases. The germline V gene encodes CDR1 DFQATT and CDR2 SNEGSKA (reference sequence). CDR3 coding DNA: TGCAGTGCTAGAGTAGGTCTAGCCCAAGAGACCCAGTACTTC. Its protein product is CSARVGLAQETQYF.

The genes are TRBV5-1 and TRBJ1-1; D is unclear. Germline CDR1 SGHRS, CDR2 YFSETQ. Trimming pared 0 bases from V and 4 bases from J, leaving 4 bases between. The CDR3 loop spans 12 amino acids. In nucleotides, the CDR3 is TGCGCCAGCAGCTTGGCTACCACTGAAGCTTTCTTT. It encodes CASSLATTEAFF.

A few counts support this clonotype. This chain links TRBV27 with TRBJ1-5; D ambiguous. Trimming stripped 8 bases from V and 0 bases from J, with 11 bases between. Germline V lookup: CDR1 MNHEY, CDR2 SMNVEV (reference sequence). CDR3 length: 14 amino acids. CDR3 protein: CASGLRGSNQPQHF. The CDR3, as DNA: TGTGCCAGCGGCCTACGAGGTAGCAATCAGCCCCAGCATTTT.

V gene TRBV2 combines with J gene TRBJ1-5; 9 nucleotides agree with TRBD1. This CDR3 has 14 residues. Per germline, CDR1 SNHLY and CDR2 FYNNEI. The ends lost 4 bases at V and 7 bases at J; junction bases unmatched: 5. Here the CDR3 reads CASSGTGGLQPQHF. In nucleotides, the CDR3 is TGTGCCAGCAGTGGAACAGGGGGCTTACAGCCCCAGCATTTT.

There are many counts of this clonotype. The rearrangement uses TRBV11-1 and TRBJ2-7; 13 nucleotides agree with TRBD2. This CDR3 region has 15 residues. In germline, CDR1 is SGHAT, CDR2 FQDESV (reference sequence). V was pared by 5 bases and J by 6 bases, with 7 bases of the junction left unmatched. The CDR3 here is CASSPPGLAGFEQYF. CDR3 DNA sequence: TGTGCCAGCAGCCCACCGGGACTAGCGGGGTTCGAGCAGTACTTC.